The clone carrying this T cell receptor beta chain has more than one count but fewer than ten. The antigen is unknown. Trimming stripped 1 base from V and 2 bases from J, with 9 bases between. The CDR3 loop spans 14 amino acids. CDR1 and CDR2 (germline): SQVTM, ANQGSEA. The sample belongs to a study of T cells in Graves' hyperthyroidism and ophthalmopathy. Study outcomes and limitations: A model using 13 V-J features told ophthalmopathy apart from stable hyperthyroidism. Blood also contained most expanded thyroid clonotypes above 0.001.

Regions amplified from RNA transcripts were the TCR beta CDR3 regions. With the HTBI primer set, the TCR CDR3 went through a first round of RT-PCR. TCRdb re-derived calls from the multiplex PCR reads in MiXCR, one entry per CDR3 protein. The sample consists of a few hundred thousand distinct CDR3 sequences, about 45% of them appearing once. Hyperthyroidism was newly diagnosed in patients aged 18 to 65 (duration under 2 months). This clonotype was obtained from a woman aged 18-30 years with Graves' hyperthyroidism. Sequencing input: peripheral blood or thyroid tissue (not recorded which). The V gene is TRBV29-1, the J gene TRBJ2-1; D possibly corresponds to TRBD2 (5 bases). CDR3 protein: CSVEGETAYNEQFF. The CDR3 DNA reads as TGCAGCGTTGAAGGGGAGACGGCCTACAATGAGCAGTTCTTC.